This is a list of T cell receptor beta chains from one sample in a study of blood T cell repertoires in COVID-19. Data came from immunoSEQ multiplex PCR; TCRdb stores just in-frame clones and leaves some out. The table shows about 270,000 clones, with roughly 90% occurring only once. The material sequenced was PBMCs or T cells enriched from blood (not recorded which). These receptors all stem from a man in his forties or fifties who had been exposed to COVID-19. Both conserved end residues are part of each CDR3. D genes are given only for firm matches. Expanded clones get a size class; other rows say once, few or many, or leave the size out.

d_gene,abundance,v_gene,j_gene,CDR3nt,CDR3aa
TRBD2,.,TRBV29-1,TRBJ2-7,TGCAGCGTTGACAGCGGGGACGAGCAGTACTTC,CSVDSGDEQYF
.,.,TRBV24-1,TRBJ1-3,TGTGCCACCAGTGATTCACAGGGTTCTGGAAACACCATATATTTT,CATSDSQGSGNTIYF
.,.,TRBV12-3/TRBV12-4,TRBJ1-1,TGTGCCAGCAGTTTAGGAGGGAACACTGAAGCTTTCTTT,CASSLGGNTEAFF
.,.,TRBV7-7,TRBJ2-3,TGTGCTAGCAGCCCGATGACTGGCCCTAGCACAGATACGCAGTATTTT,CASSPMTGPSTDTQYF
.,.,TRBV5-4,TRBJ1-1,TGTGCCAGCAGCTTGGCTTTTGGAGGCACTGAAGCTTTCTTT,CASSLAFGGTEAFF
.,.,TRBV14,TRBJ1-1,TGTGCCAGCAGCCAATCTGGCCCTGAAGCTTTCTTT,CASSQSGPEAFF
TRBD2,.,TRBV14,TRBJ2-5,TGTGCCAGCAGCCAGACCTTGACTAGCGGGAGTGCGTACTTC,CASSQTLTSGSAYF
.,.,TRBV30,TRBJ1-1,TGTGCCTGGAATGCGGGGGAGGGCACTGAAGCTTTCTTT,CAWNAGEGTEAFF
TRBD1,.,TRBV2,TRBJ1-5,TGTGCCAGCGGTTACAGGGGCGTAGGCAATCAGCCCCAGCATTTT,CASGYRGVGNQPQHF
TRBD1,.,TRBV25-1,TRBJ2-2,TGTGCCAGCAGTGAAGCGGCAGGGGGTGCCGGGGAGCTGTTTTTT,CASSEAAGGAGELFF
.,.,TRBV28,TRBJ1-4,TGTGCCAGCAGTTCACCCCCTCCCAGGGTGGAGGGAAAACTGTTTTTT,CASSSPPPRVEGKLFF
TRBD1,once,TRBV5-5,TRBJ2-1,TGTGCCAGCGAGGACAGGGGCTTTGTTGAGCAGTTCTTC,CASEDRGFVEQFF
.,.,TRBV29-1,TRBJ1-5,TGCAGCGTTGCCCTTAATAGCAATCAGCCCCAGCATTTT,CSVALNSNQPQHF
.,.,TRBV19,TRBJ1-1,TGTGCCAGTAGTATGGGGGGAGGGTACGGAACTGAAGCTTTCTTT,CASSMGGGYGTEAFF
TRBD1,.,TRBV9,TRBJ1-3,TGTGCCAGCAGCTCCCTCCCGGGACAGGGGACTGGAAACACCATATATTTT,CASSSLPGQGTGNTIYF
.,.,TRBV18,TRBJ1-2,TGTGCCAGCTCACCACCGCGGGGCTATGGCTACACCTTC,CASSPPRGYGYTF
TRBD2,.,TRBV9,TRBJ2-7,TGTGCCAGCAGCGTAAAGCCGGGACTAGATGCCGAGCAGTACTTC,CASSVKPGLDAEQYF
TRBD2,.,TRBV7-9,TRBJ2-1,TGTGCCAGCAGCACCCAGGCGGGAGGGCCTCATGAGCAGTTCTTC,CASSTQAGGPHEQFF
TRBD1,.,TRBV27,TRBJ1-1,TGTGCCAGCAGCCCGCAGGAACAGGGGAAAACTGAAGCTTTCTTT,CASSPQEQGKTEAFF
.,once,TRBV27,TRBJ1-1,TGTGCCAGCAGTCCCGGGGGTACTGAAGCTTTCTTT,CASSPGGTEAFF
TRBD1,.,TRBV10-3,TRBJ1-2,TGTGCCATCGCCGTCGACAGGGGGCTTGGTCAAGGGGCTCATGGCTACACCTTC,CAIAVDRGLGQGAHGYTF
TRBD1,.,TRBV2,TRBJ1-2,TGTGCCAGCAGTAGACAGGGTCGCGATGGCTACACCTTC,CASSRQGRDGYTF
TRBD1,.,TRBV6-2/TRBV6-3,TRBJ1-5,TGTGCCAGCAGTTACGGTATAGGGACAGGGGATTATAGCAATCAGCCCCAGCATTTT,CASSYGIGTGDYSNQPQHF
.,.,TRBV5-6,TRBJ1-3,TGTGCCAGCAGCTTGGGGGCGAGCTCTGGAAACACCATATATTTT,CASSLGASSGNTIYF
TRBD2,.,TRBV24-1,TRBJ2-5,TGTGCCACCAGAGGACTAGACCAAGAGACCCAGTACTTC,CATRGLDQETQYF
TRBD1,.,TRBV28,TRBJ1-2,TGTGCCAGCAGTTCATTGACAGGGGGCTACACCTTC,CASSSLTGGYTF
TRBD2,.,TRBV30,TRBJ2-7,TGTGCCTGGAGGTTTAGCGGGAGGTCGTCCTACGAGCAGTACTTC,CAWRFSGRSSYEQYF
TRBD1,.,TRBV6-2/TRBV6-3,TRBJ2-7,TGTGCCAGCAGTTACCGGGATAGGACAGGGGGCGAGCAGTACTTC,CASSYRDRTGGEQYF
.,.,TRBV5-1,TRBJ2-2,TGCGCCAGCAGCTTGGACGAGTGGGGGGAGCTGTTTTTT,CASSLDEWGELFF
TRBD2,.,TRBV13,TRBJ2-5,TGTGCCAGCACCATGACTAGCGGGATTGGCCAAGAGACCCAGTACTTC,CASTMTSGIGQETQYF
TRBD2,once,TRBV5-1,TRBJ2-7,TGCGCCAGCAGCTTCCGACCGGGACTAGCGGCCTTGGAGCAGTACTTC,CASSFRPGLAALEQYF
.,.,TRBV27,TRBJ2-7,TGTGCCAGCAGTTTCGGGTATTCCTACGAGCAGTACTTC,CASSFGYSYEQYF
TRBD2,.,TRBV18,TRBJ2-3,TGTGCCAGCTCACCCCCGGGACTAGCGGGAGGCGGGACGCAGTATTTT,CASSPPGLAGGGTQYF
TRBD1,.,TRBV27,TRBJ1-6,TGTGCCAGCAGTCAATGGGACAGTTTTTCACCCCTCCACTTT,CASSQWDSFSPLHF
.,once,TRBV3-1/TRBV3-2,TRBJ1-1,TGTGAAAGTCACGGGGACTCTGAAGCTTTCTTT,CESHGDSEAFF
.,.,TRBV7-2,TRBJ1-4,TGTGCCAGCAGCTTAGTCGGGGGAGAAAAACTGTTTTTT,CASSLVGGEKLFF
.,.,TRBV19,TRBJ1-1,TGTGCCAGTAGACTCGAACAGGGAAACACTGAAGCTTTCTTT,CASRLEQGNTEAFF
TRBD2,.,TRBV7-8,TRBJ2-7,TGTGCCAGCAGCTCCTTGGGGGGGGTCTCCTACGAGCAGTACTTC,CASSSLGGVSYEQYF
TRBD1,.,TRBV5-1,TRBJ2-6,TGCGCCAGCAGCTTGTTAACAGGGGCCGGAGCCTCTGGGGCCAACGTCCTGACTTTC,CASSLLTGAGASGANVLTF
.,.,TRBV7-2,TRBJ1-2,TGTGCCAGCAGCTTAGTAGGTGTAGGGGAGGCTGGCTACACCTTC,CASSLVGVGEAGYTF
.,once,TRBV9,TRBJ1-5,TGTGCCAGCAGCGTAGGGGGCCTCGGTAATCAGCCCCAGCATTTT,CASSVGGLGNQPQHF
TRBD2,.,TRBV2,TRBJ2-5,TGTGCCACCGAAATGGGTCGCGGGAGAGGGTTACAAGAGACCCAGTACTTC,CATEMGRGRGLQETQYF
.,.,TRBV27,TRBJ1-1,TGTGCCAGCAGCCTCTCAGGGAACGGAAACACTGAAGCTTTCTTT,CASSLSGNGNTEAFF
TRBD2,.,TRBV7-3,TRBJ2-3,TGTGCCAGCAGCCCAATCGGCGGGAGGGGGGTAGATACGCAGTATTTT,CASSPIGGRGVDTQYF
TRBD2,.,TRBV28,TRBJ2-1,TGTGCCAGCAGCCTCGGACTAGCGGGAGGTAATGAGCAGTTCTTC,CASSLGLAGGNEQFF
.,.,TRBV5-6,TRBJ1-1,TGTGCCAGCAGCTGGGTCGGGTCTGAAGCTTTCTTT,CASSWVGSEAFF
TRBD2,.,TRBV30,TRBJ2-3,TGTGCCTGGATTCAGCTAGCGGTCACAGATACGCAGTATTTT,CAWIQLAVTDTQYF